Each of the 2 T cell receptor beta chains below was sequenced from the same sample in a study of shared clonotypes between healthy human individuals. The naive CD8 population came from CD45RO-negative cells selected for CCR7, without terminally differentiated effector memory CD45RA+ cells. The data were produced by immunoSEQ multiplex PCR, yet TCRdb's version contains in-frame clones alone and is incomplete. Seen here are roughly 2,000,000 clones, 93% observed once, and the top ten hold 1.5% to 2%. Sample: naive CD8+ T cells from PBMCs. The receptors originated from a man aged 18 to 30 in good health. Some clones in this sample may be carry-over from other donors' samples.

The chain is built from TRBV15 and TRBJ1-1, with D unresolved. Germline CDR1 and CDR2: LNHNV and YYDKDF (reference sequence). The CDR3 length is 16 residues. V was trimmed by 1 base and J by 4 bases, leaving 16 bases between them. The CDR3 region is CATSRAPHSGGTEAFF. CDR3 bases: TGTGCCACCAGCAGAGCTCCCCACTCAGGTGGCACTGAAGCTTTCTTT.

In nucleotides, the CDR3 is TGTGCCAGCACGTGGACAGCGGCCTACAATGAGCAGTTCTTC. Translated, it gives CASTWTAAYNEQFF. This chain connects TRBV2 to TRBJ2-1; tentative D call: TRBD1 (6 bases). CDR1 SNHLY and CDR2 FYNNEI come from the germline V gene. The CDR3 runs 14 residues. The V gene lost 7 bases and the J gene lost 2 bases, with 12 bases spanning the gap.